Presented here are 27 T cell receptor beta chains from one specimen sequenced in a study of blood T cell repertoires in COVID-19. Method: immunoSEQ multiplex PCR; TCRdb's copy keeps in-frame clones and lacks some. The sample lists 55,000 to 70,000 clones, about 83% occurring once. The sample taken for sequencing was peripheral blood. The receptors here all came from a human donor in a cohort sampled during active COVID-19.

The chain carries TRBV11-2 and TRBJ2-7, with D unresolved. Germline V gives CDR1 SGHAT, CDR2 FQNNGV. This CDR3 is 15 amino acids long. Trimming took off 4 bases at V and 0 bases at J, with 13 bases between the two ends. The CDR3 nucleotides read TGTGCCAGCAGCTCGTGGTCAGGAAGCTCCTACGAGCAGTACTTC. Translated, it gives CASSSWSGSSYEQYF. Full variable domain (outside the CDR3, taken from reference TRBV11-2 and TRBJ2-7): EAGVAQSPRYKIIEKRQSVAFWCNPISGHATLYWYQQILGQGPKLLIQFQNNGVVDDSQLPKDRFSAERLKGVDSTLKIQPAKLEDSAVYLCASSSWSGSSYEQYFGPGTRLTVT.

This clone was observed a handful of times. This chain connects TRBV21-1 to TRBJ2-7; the table gives TRBD1 as D, unverified against the DNA. TRBV21-1 represents a pseudogene. The CDR3 is 17 amino acids. The CDR3 loop is CASSKALDRGREHEQYF. In nucleotides, the CDR3 is TGTGCCAGCAGCAAAGCTCTCGACAGGGGGCGCGAACACGAGCAGTACTTC.

The CDR3 here is CASSNTGGWYEQYF. The CDR3 coding sequence is TGTGCCAGCAGCAATACAGGGGGCTGGTACGAGCAGTACTTC. The rearrangement joins TRBV21-1 to TRBJ2-7; TRBD1 reflects the table's D call only, with no check against the DNA. TRBV21-1 is tagged as a pseudogene. CDR3 length: 14 residues.

This rearrangement joins TRBV18 to TRBJ1-3; 10 bases match TRBD1. Losses at the gene ends were 6 bases for V and 0 bases for J; bases not matched to a gene: 5. Germline-derived CDR1 and CDR2 are KGHSH and LQKENI. The CDR3 loop spans 16 amino acids. The CDR3 region has the DNA TGTGCCAGCTCGGGGACAGGGGCAATCTCTGGAAACACCATATATTTT. It is translated as CASSGTGAISGNTIYF.

The V gene is TRBV15, the J gene TRBJ2-5; D may be TRBD2 (5 bases). This CDR3 has 15 amino acids. Germline V gene sequence: CDR1 LNHNV, CDR2 YYDKDF (reference sequence). V was clipped by 1 base and J by 2 bases, with 11 bases between them. This CDR3 is CATSRVSGRQETQYF. The CDR3 DNA sequence: TGTGCCACCAGCAGAGTCTCGGGAAGGCAAGAGACCCAGTACTTC. Together with reference TRBV15 and TRBJ2-5, the CDR3 gives the full variable domain: DAMVIQNPRYQVTQFGKPVTLSCSQTLNHNVMYWYQQKSSQAPKLLFHYYDKDFNNEADTPDNFQSRRPNTSFCFLDIRSPGLGDTAMYLCATSRVSGRQETQYFGPGTRLLVL.

The rearrangement joins TRBV7-9 to TRBJ1-1, with 7 bases identical to TRBD1. Germline CDR1 is SEHNR and CDR2 is FQNEAQ (reference sequence). Trimming removed 4 bases from V and 0 bases from J; junction bases left unmatched: 5. CDR3 length: 15 residues. The CDR3 reads CASSSYRGLNTEAFF. CDR3 DNA: TGTGCCAGCAGCTCATACAGGGGTCTGAACACTGAAGCTTTCTTT.

The rearrangement uses TRBV6-2 or TRBV6-3 and TRBJ2-5, with a tentative D call TRBD1 (6 bases). Trimming removed 6 bases from V and 1 base from J, with 15 bases in between. CDR1 is MNHEY, CDR2 SVGEGT, per germline. The CDR3 spans 15 residues. The CDR3 loop reads CASSPLLGGQETQYF. In nucleotides, the CDR3 is TGTGCCAGCAGCCCCCTCCTAGGGGGCCAAGAGACCCAGTACTTC.

In this sample, this clone turned up a few times. The chain links TRBV5-1 to TRBJ1-2; D unresolved. The CDR3 consists of 14 residues. Germline V gene lookup returns CDR1 SGHRS and CDR2 YFSETQ. Trimming left V 4 bases short and J 3 bases short, with 13 bases between. CDR3: CASSLQVADYGYTF. CDR3 nucleotide sequence: TGCGCCAGCAGCCTTCAAGTGGCTGACTATGGCTACACCTTC.

The chain uses TRBV19 and TRBJ1-2; no firm D call. Between the trimmed V and J ends, which lost 1 base and 5 bases, there was a span of 11 bases. Looked up from germline, CDR1 is LNHDA and CDR2 is SQIVND (reference sequence). The CDR3 covers 14 residues. The CDR3 spells CASSIVYSMYGYTF. The CDR3 DNA follows: TGTGCCAGTAGTATAGTGTACAGCATGTATGGCTACACCTTC.

This clone was observed a few times. This chain connects TRBV28 to TRBJ2-7; maybe TRBD1 (6 bases). Germline CDR1 reads MDHEN; CDR2 reads SYDVKM. The CDR3 length is 14 residues. Trimming took 5 bases from V and 5 from J, leaving 16 bases between them. CDR3 residues: CASSLHQQGHEQYF. The CDR3 DNA reads as TGTGCCAGCAGTCTGCACCAACAGGGCCACGAGCAGTACTTC.

This clone was recorded many times. The V and J genes are TRBV7-9 and TRBJ2-7, with D uncertain. The germline V gene has CDR1 SEHNR and CDR2 FQNEAQ (reference sequence). The CDR3 has 12 amino acids. With 3 bases removed from V and 4 bases from J, the gap between germline ends came to 7 bases. CDR3: CASSFLTYEQYF. Here the CDR3 DNA reads TGTGCCAGCAGCTTCCTGACATACGAGCAGTACTTC.

The chain joins TRBV2 to TRBJ1-1, with a weak D call TRBD1 (5 bases). The V end was cut by 7 bases, the J end by 5 bases, with 14 bases between. This CDR3 comprises 13 residues. Germline V CDR1 and CDR2: SNHLY, FYNNEI. Written as DNA, the CDR3 is TGTGCCAGCATCCGGGGCCGGGGGACTGAAGCTTTCTTT. Translating it yields CASIRGRGTEAFF. The full variable domain, its missing parts supplied by reference TRBV2 and TRBJ1-1, is EPEVTQTPSHQVTQMGQEVILRCVPISNHLYFYWYRQILGQKVEFLVSFYNNEISEKSEIFDDQFSVERPDGSNFTLKIRSTKLEDSAMYFCASIRGRGTEAFFGQGTRLTVV.

This sequence joins TRBV5-6 and TRBJ2-7; 7 bases fit TRBD2. From germline, CDR1 is SGHDT and CDR2 YYEEEE. The CDR3 covers 13 residues. The J segment lost 3 bases and the V segment lost 7 bases, leaving 7 bases of the junction unmatched. The CDR3 region has the DNA TGTGCCAGCGGTAGCGGGTCTAACTACGAGCAGTACTTC. This translates into CASGSGSNYEQYF.

The chain uses TRBV11-2 and TRBJ2-1; D might be TRBD1 (6 bases). The V gene's germline CDR1 is SGHAT and CDR2 FQNNGV. The CDR3 sequence is 14 residues long. The V gene lost 5 bases and the J gene lost 8 bases, with 16 bases spanning the gap. In DNA, the CDR3 is TGTGCCAGCAGCCGGAACAGGGTTAGCGATGAGCAGTTCTTC. This gives the protein CASSRNRVSDEQFF.

This clone has only a few counts. The chain has TRBV24-1 and TRBJ2-7, with 7 bases matching TRBD1. Germline CDR1 is KGHDR and CDR2 is SFDVKD. There are 14 residues in the CDR3. V dropped 7 bases and J dropped 6; count of bases not matched to a gene: 11. CDR3 residues: CATSQTGRITEQYF. CDR3 nucleotides: TGTGCCACCAGCCAGACAGGGCGGATCACCGAGCAGTACTTC.

This clone was detected only once. The genes are TRBV5-1 and TRBJ1-4, with 11 nucleotides matching TRBD1. The CDR3 is made up of 16 amino acids. With V trimmed by 7 bases and J by 4 bases, 9 bases remained unmatched. Germline V CDR1 and CDR2: SGHRS, YFSETQ. DNA of the CDR3: TGCGCCAGCTCTCCGGGACAGGGGGACTTTAATGAAAAACTGTTTTTT. It is translated as CASSPGQGDFNEKLFF. Filled out from reference TRBV5-1 and TRBJ1-4, the complete variable domain reads KAGVTQTPRYLIKTRGQQVTLSCSPISGHRSVSWYQQTPGQGLQFLFEYFSETQRNKGNFPGRFSGRQFSNSRSEMNVSTLELGDSALYLCASSPGQGDFNEKLFFGSGTQLSVL.

This chain uses TRBV5-1 with TRBJ1-5; 9 bases map to TRBD1. The CDR3 runs 14 residues. Germline values: CDR1 SGHRS, CDR2 YFSETQ. V was clipped by 2 bases and J by 5 bases; unmatched bases: 2. The CDR3 protein is CASSFTGGDQPQHF. The DNA for the CDR3 is TGCGCCAGCAGCTTTACAGGGGGCGATCAGCCCCAGCATTTT.

This clone was detected a few times. This chain uses TRBV2 with TRBJ2-7; unclear D gene. V was pared by 7 bases and J by 11 bases, with 21 bases between. The germline CDR1 and CDR2 sequences are SNHLY and FYNNEI. This CDR3 is 13 amino acids long. The CDR3 DNA reads as TGTGCCAGCAAAGGTACGGGTTTCCCAGAGGAGTACTTC. Translated: CASKGTGFPEEYF.

The chain employs TRBV5-4 and TRBJ1-1, with D hard to call. The V gene's germline CDR1 is SGHNT and CDR2 YYREEE (reference sequence). V lost 0 bases to trimming and J lost 1 base, with 7 bases between them. The CDR3 consists of 14 residues. This chain's CDR3 is CASSLDGKNTEAFF. Here the CDR3 DNA reads TGTGCCAGCAGCTTGGACGGGAAGAACACTGAAGCTTTCTTT.

The gene calls are TRBV28 and TRBJ2-4; maybe TRBD2 (6 bases). Trimming stripped 3 bases from V and 8 bases from J, with 11 bases between. CDR3 length: 13 residues. The germline V gene has CDR1 MDHEN and CDR2 SYDVKM. The CDR3 DNA is TGTGCCAGCAGTTTTGGAGGGGTCGACATTCAGTACTTC. Translating gives CASSFGGVDIQYF.

J is TRBJ1-2 and V is TRBV11-2, with 8 bases that match TRBD1. CDR1 and CDR2 from the germline V gene are SGHAT and FQNNGV. This CDR3 region has 13 residues. V was pared by 5 bases and J by 4 bases, with 3 bases of the junction left unmatched. CDR3 bases: TGTGCCAGCAGCCCAGGGGGCCTCTATGGCTACACCTTC. The encoded protein is CASSPGGLYGYTF.

This clone was counted ten times or more. The V gene is TRBV5-1, the J gene TRBJ2-7, with TRBD2 matching 10 bases. This CDR3 is 17 amino acids long. CDR1 and CDR2 from the germline V gene are SGHRS and YFSETQ. The J segment lost 2 bases and the V segment lost 3 bases, leaving 11 bases of the junction unmatched. The CDR3 reads CASSWGIDLAGAYEQYF. The CDR3 DNA reads TGCGCCAGCAGCTGGGGAATCGATCTAGCGGGGGCCTACGAGCAGTACTTC.

The rearrangement joins TRBV6-5 to TRBJ2-7; TRBD2 is a possible D gene (5 bases). CDR1 MNHEY and CDR2 SVGAGI come from the germline V gene. The CDR3 is 14 residues long. The CDR3 loop reads CAASIGFSGYEQYF. The DNA for the CDR3 is TGTGCTGCATCGATAGGGTTTTCGGGGTACGAGCAGTACTTC.

The J gene is TRBJ2-3, the V gene TRBV5-1; D gene ambiguous. V lost 0 bases and J 0 bases, leaving 11 bases between the germline ends. There are 16 residues in the CDR3. The germline CDR1 and CDR2 sequences are SGHRS and YFSETQ. DNA of the CDR3: TGCGCCAGCAGCTTGGCCCCGGCGGATAGCACAGATACGCAGTATTTT. Amino acids: CASSLAPADSTDTQYF.

The genes are TRBV2 and TRBJ2-2; D may be TRBD2 (7 bases). V lost 7 bases and J 1 base, leaving 16 bases between the germline ends. Germline V lookup: CDR1 SNHLY, CDR2 FYNNEI. There are 16 residues in the CDR3. CDR3 bases: TGTGCCAGCAAAGGGGGGGAGGGAAAGAACACCGGGGAGCTGTTTTTT. Translated: CASKGGEGKNTGELFF.

This clone was picked up a small number of times. The J gene is TRBJ1-2, the V gene TRBV29-1; 9 nucleotides match TRBD1. V was pared by 5 bases and J by 8 bases, with 6 bases of the junction left unmatched. Germline V CDR1 and CDR2: SQVTM, ANQGSEA. The CDR3 spans 12 residues. CDR3: CSVRGTGTGYTF. The CDR3 DNA is TGCAGCGTTCGAGGGACAGGGACGGGCTACACCTTC.

This chain joins TRBV30 and TRBJ2-5, with D perhaps TRBD2 (7 bases). Germline values: CDR1 GTSNPN, CDR2 SVGIG (reference sequence). The CDR3 length is 13 residues. V was trimmed by 5 bases and J by 0 bases, leaving 10 bases between them. In DNA form, the CDR3 reads TGTGCCTGGGGGAGGGGGTACCAAGAGACCCAGTACTTC. It translates to CAWGRGYQETQYF. The whole variable domain, remainder taken from reference TRBV30 and TRBJ2-5, is SQTIHQWPATLVQPVGSPLSLECTVEGTSNPNLYWYRQAAGRGLQLLFYSVGIGQISSEVPQNLSASRPQDRQFILSSKKLLLSDSGFYLCAWGRGYQETQYFGPGTRLLVL.